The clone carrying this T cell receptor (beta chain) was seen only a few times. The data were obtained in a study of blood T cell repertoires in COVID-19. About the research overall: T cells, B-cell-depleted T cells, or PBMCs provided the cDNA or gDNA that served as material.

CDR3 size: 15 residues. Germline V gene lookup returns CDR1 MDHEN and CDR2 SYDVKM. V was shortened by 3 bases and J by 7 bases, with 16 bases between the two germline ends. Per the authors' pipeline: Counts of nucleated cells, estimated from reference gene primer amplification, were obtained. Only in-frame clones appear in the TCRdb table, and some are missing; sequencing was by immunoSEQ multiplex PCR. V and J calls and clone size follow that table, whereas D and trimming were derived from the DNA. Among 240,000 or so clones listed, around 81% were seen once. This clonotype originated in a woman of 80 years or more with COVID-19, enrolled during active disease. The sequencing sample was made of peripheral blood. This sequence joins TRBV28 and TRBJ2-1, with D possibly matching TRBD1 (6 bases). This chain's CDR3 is CASSLPGTRGNEQFF. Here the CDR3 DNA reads TGTGCCAGCAGTTTGCCGGGGACAAGGGGGAATGAGCAGTTCTTC.